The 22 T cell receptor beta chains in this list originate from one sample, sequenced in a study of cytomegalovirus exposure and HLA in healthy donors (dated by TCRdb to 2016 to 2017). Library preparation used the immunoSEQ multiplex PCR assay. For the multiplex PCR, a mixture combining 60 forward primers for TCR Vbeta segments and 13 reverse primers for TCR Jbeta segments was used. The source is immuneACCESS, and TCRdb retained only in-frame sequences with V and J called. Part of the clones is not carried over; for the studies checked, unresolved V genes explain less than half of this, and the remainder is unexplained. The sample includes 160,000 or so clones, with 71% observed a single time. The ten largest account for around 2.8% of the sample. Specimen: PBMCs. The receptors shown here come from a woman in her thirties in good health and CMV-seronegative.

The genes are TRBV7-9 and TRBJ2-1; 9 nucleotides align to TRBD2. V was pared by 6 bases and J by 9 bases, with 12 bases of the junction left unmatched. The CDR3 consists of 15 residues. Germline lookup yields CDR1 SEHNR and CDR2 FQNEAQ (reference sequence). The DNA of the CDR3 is TGTGCCAGCAGACTCCGCGGGGGGGTCTTCGGTGAGCAGTTCTTC. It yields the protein CASRLRGGVFGEQFF.

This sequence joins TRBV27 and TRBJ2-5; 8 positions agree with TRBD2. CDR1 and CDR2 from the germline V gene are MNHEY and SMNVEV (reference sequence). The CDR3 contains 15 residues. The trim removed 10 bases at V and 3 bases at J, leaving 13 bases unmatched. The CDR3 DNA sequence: TGTGCCACCAAGCGCCAACTAGCGGCTGAAGAGACCCAGTACTTC. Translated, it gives CATKRQLAAEETQYF.

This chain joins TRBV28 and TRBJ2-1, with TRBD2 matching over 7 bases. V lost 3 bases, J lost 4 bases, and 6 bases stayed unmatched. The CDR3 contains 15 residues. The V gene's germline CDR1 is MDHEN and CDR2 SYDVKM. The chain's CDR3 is CASSFRDYEYNEQFF. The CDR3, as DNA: TGTGCCAGCAGTTTCCGGGACTACGAATACAATGAGCAGTTCTTC.

The CDR3 sequence is CASSSPPYEQYF. The CDR3 DNA sequence: TGCGCCAGCAGCTCCCCTCCCTACGAGCAGTACTTC. This chain joins TRBV4-1 and TRBJ2-7; no firm D call. CDR1 MGHRA and CDR2 YSYEKL come from the germline V gene. The CDR3 length is 12 residues. V lost 5 bases and J lost 2, with 7 bases in between.

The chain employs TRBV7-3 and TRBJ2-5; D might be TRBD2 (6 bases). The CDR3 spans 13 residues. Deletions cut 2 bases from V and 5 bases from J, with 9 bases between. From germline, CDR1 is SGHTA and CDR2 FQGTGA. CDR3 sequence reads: CASSLGGVETQYF. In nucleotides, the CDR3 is TGTGCCAGCAGCTTAGGCGGGGTGGAGACCCAGTACTTC.

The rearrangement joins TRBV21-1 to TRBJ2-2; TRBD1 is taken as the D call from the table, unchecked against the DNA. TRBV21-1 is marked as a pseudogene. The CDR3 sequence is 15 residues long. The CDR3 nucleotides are TGTGCCAGCAGTTCTTTTTGGACAGTCACCGGGGAGCTGTTTTTT. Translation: CASSSFWTVTGELFF.

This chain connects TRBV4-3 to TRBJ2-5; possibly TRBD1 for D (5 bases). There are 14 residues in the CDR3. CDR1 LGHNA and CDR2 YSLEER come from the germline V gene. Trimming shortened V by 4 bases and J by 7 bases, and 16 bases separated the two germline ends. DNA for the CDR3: TGCGCCAGCAGCCTAAAGGGGTCTCTAGGGACCCAGTACTTC. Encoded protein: CASSLKGSLGTQYF.

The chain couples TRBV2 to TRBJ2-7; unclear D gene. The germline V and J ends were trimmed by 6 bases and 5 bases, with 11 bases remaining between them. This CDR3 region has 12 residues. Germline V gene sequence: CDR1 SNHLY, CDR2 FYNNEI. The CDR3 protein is CASRYEVDEQYF. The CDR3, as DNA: TGTGCCAGCAGGTACGAGGTAGACGAGCAGTACTTC.

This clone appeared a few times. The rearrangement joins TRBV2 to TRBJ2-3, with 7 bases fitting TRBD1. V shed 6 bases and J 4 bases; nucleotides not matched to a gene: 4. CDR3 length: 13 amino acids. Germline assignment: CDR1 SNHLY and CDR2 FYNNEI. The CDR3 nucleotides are TGTGCCAGCAGGGCAGGGGGTGCAGATACGCAGTATTTT. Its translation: CASRAGGADTQYF.

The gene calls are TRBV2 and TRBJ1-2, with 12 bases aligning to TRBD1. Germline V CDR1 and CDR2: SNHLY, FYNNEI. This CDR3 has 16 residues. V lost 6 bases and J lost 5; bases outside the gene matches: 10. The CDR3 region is CASRPTGTGGVYGYTF. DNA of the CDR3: TGTGCCAGCAGGCCCACTGGGACAGGGGGCGTGTATGGCTACACCTTC.

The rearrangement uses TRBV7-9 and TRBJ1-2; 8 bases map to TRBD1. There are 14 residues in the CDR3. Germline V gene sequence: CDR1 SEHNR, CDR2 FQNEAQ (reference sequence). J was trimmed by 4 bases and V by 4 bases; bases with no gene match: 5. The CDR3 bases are TGTGCCAGCAGCTACGGACAGGGCTTCTATGGCTACACCTTC. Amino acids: CASSYGQGFYGYTF.

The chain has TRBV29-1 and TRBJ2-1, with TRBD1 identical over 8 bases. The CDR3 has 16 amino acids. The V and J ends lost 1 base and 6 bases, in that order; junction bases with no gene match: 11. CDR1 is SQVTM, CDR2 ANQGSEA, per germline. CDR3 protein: CSVEGTGNHFGNEQFF. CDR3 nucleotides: TGCAGCGTTGAAGGGACAGGGAATCATTTCGGCAATGAGCAGTTCTTC.

CDR3 DNA sequence: TGTGCCAGCAGTTTATGGGCTAGCGGGAGGTACGAGCAGTACTTC. Translation: CASSLWASGRYEQYF. This chain joins TRBV28 and TRBJ2-7, with 11 positions matching TRBD2. Trimming at V came to 0 bases and at J to 4 bases, leaving 2 bases not matched to a gene. The germline V gene has CDR1 MDHEN and CDR2 SYDVKM. This CDR3 is 15 amino acids long. Full variable domain (rest looked up from reference TRBV28 and TRBJ2-7): DVKVTQSSRYLVKRTGEKVFLECVQDMDHENMFWYRQDPGLGLRLIYFSYDVKMKEKGDIPEGYSVSREKKERFSLILESASTNQTSMYLCASSLWASGRYEQYFGPGTRLTVT.

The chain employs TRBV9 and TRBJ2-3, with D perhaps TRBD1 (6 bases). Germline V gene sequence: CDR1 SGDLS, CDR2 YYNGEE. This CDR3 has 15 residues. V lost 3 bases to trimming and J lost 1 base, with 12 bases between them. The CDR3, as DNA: TGTGCCAGCAGCGCTGGGACACCGGGCACAGATACGCAGTATTTT. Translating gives CASSAGTPGTDTQYF.

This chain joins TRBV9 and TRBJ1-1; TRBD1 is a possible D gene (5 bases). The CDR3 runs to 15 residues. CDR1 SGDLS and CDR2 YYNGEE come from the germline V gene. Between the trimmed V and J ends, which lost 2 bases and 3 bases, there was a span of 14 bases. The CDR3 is CASSVRPGLDTEAFF. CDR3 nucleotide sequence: TGTGCCAGCAGCGTCCGGCCAGGGTTGGACACTGAAGCTTTCTTT.

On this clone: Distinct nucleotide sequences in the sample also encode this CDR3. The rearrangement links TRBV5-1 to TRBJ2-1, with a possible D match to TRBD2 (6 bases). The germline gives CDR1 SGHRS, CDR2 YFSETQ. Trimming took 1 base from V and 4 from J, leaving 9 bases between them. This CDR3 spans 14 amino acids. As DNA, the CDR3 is TGCGCCAGCAGCTTGAGCGGAGGGTACAATGAGCAGTTCTTC. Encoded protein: CASSLSGGYNEQFF.

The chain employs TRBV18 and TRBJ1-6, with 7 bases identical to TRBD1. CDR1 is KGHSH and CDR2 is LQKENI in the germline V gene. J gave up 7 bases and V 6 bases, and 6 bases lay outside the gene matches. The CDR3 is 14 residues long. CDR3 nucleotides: TGTGCCAGCTCCCACCGGGACAGCAATTCACCCCTCCACTTT. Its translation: CASSHRDSNSPLHF.

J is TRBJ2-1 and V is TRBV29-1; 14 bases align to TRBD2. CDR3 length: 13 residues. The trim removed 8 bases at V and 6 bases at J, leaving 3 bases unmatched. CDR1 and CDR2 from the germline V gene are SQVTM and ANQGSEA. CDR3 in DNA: TGCAGCCCGGGACTAGCGGGGGTCAATGAGCAGTTCTTC. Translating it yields CSPGLAGVNEQFF.

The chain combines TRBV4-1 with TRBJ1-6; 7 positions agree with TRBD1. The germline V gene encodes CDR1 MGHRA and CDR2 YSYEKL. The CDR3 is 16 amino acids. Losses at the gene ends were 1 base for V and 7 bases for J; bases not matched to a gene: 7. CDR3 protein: CASSQAGTALNSPLHF. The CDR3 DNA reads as TGCGCCAGCAGCCAAGCCGGGACAGCACTGAATTCACCCCTCCACTTT.

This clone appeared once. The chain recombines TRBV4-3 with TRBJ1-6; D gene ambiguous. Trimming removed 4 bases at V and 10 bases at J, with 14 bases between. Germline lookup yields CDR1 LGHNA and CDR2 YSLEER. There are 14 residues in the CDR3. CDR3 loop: CASSRRGRDSPLHF. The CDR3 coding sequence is TGCGCCAGCAGCCGTCGCGGGAGAGACTCACCCCTCCACTTT.

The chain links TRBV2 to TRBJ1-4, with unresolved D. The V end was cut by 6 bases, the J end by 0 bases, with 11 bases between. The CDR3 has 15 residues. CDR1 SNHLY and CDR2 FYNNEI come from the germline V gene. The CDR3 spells CASSPITSTNEKLFF. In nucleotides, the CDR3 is TGTGCCAGCAGCCCAATCACTTCAACTAATGAAAAACTGTTTTTT.

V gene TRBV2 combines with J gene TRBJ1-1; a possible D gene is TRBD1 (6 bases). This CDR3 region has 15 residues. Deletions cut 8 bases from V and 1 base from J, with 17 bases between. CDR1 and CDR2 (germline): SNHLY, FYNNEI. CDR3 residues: CASSRTEQSNTEAFF. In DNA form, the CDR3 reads TGTGCCAGCTCGAGGACAGAACAATCGAACACTGAAGCTTTCTTT.